Each of the 27 T cell receptor beta chains below was sequenced from the same sample in a study of CD8 T cells in ankylosing spondylitis. TCRdb re-called the 5' RACE reads with MiXCR, one entry per CDR3 protein. This table holds around 250,000 distinct CDR3 sequences, 32% found once. The sample comprised blood, either unsorted or a sorted T cell fraction (not recorded which). These receptors all come from a male donor with ankylosing spondylitis or in good health (not recorded which).

This clonotype was recorded a few times. The gene calls are TRBV30 and TRBJ1-2; weak D call: TRBD1 (6 bases). The CDR3 runs to 14 residues. Germline CDR1 is GTSNPN and CDR2 is SVGIG (reference sequence). The V gene lost 3 bases and the J gene lost 6 bases, with 17 bases spanning the gap. CDR3 protein: CAWRLIGTIHGYTF. CDR3 sequence (DNA): TGTGCCTGGAGACTAATTGGGACAATTCATGGCTACACCTTC.

This clonotype has only a few counts. The chain couples TRBV29-1 to TRBJ1-2, with no clear D. The CDR3 is 13 residues long. The germline gives CDR1 SQVTM, CDR2 ANQGSEA. With 6 bases removed from V and 8 bases from J, the gap between germline ends came to 19 bases. In nucleotides, the CDR3 is TGCAGCGTCGAACAAAGTCCTTCGGGGGGCTACACCTTC. Residues: CSVEQSPSGGYTF.

This chain links TRBV10-3 with TRBJ2-2, with D perhaps matching TRBD1 (6 bases). The CDR3 consists of 18 residues. With 0 bases removed from V and 1 base from J, the gap between germline ends came to 15 bases. In germline, CDR1 is ENHRY, CDR2 SYGVKD. CDR3 protein: CAISESLWTVQNTGELFF. The CDR3 coding sequence is TGTGCCATCAGTGAGTCTCTTTGGACAGTACAGAACACCGGGGAGCTGTTTTTT.

The genes are TRBV27 and TRBJ1-2; D unresolved. The V gene's germline CDR1 is MNHEY and CDR2 SMNVEV (reference sequence). There are 15 residues in the CDR3. V dropped 0 bases and J dropped 5 bases, with 13 bases sitting between them. CDR3 loop: CASSLSKTPVYGYTF. The CDR3 bases are TGTGCCAGCAGTTTATCGAAAACCCCGGTTTATGGCTACACCTTC.

This chain uses TRBV3-1 with TRBJ1-2; D is undetermined. Trimming left V 4 bases short and J 8 bases short, with 14 bases between. Per the germline V gene, CDR1 is LGHDT and CDR2 is YNNKEL (reference sequence). The CDR3 runs to 13 residues. Written as DNA, the CDR3 is TGTGCCAGCAGCCTTCGCCTGGAGACGGGCTACACCTTC. This codes for CASSLRLETGYTF.

This clonotype was seen only a few times. The gene calls are TRBV20-1 and TRBJ2-7; TRBD2 aligns across 10 bases. This CDR3 has 15 residues. Germline V CDR1 and CDR2: DFQATT, SNEGSKA (reference sequence). Losses at the gene ends were 6 bases for V and 0 bases for J; bases not matched to a gene: 8. The CDR3 region is CSAGLAVLSSYEQYF. The CDR3, as DNA: TGCAGTGCCGGACTAGCGGTGCTGAGCTCCTACGAGCAGTACTTC.

This clonotype has a handful of counts. This sequence joins TRBV24-1 and TRBJ2-5; 10 nucleotides match TRBD2. From germline, CDR1 is KGHDR and CDR2 SFDVKD. The CDR3 is 17 amino acids. The junction had 6 bases not matched to a gene; V was cut back by 3 bases and J by 0 bases. The CDR3 DNA reads as TGTGCCACCAGTGATCAAGGACTAGCGGCGTACCAAGAGACCCAGTACTTC. It codes for CATSDQGLAAYQETQYF.

The chain couples TRBV7-2 to TRBJ2-7, with 9 bases matching TRBD2. The CDR3 sequence is 15 residues long. J gave up 2 bases and V 5 bases, and 7 bases lay outside the gene matches. Germline values: CDR1 SGHTA, CDR2 FQGNSA. The CDR3 nucleotides are TGTGCCAGCAGCCCCCGACTAGCGGTCACCTACGAGCAGTACTTC. Encoded protein: CASSPRLAVTYEQYF. Together with reference TRBV7-2 and TRBJ2-7, the CDR3 gives the full variable domain: GAGVSQSPSNKVTEKGKDVELRCDPISGHTALYWYRQSLGQGLEFLIYFQGNSAPDKSGLPSDRFSAERTGGSVSTLTIQRTQQEDSAVYLCASSPRLAVTYEQYFGPGTRLTVT.

The chain links TRBV7-8 to TRBJ1-1; D possibly corresponds to TRBD1 (6 bases). The CDR3 is 16 amino acids. CDR1 and CDR2 from the germline V gene are SGHVS and FQNEAQ. Between the trimmed V and J ends, which lost 5 bases and 5 bases, there was a span of 21 bases. The CDR3 bases are TGTGCCAGCAGCCCAGGCGTCGGGTGGAGGGGGACTGAAGCTTTCTTT. Protein: CASSPGVGWRGTEAFF.

The chain combines TRBV9 with TRBJ2-2; D uncertain. CDR1 and CDR2 from the germline V gene are SGDLS and YYNGEE. Trimming pared 0 bases from V and 7 bases from J, leaving 4 bases between. The CDR3 contains 12 residues. CDR3 DNA sequence: TGTGCCAGCAGCGTAGTTCGCGGGGAGCTGTTTTTT. Amino acid sequence: CASSVVRGELFF.

This clonotype was seen a single time. The chain uses TRBV12-3 or TRBV12-4 and TRBJ2-7, with D perhaps TRBD1 or TRBD2 (5 bases each). Trimming stripped 6 bases from V and 1 base from J, with 10 bases between. The CDR3 contains 13 residues. The CDR3 DNA follows: TGTGCCAGCAGGTGGGACGGATCCTACGAGCAGTACTTC. This codes for CASRWDGSYEQYF.

This clonotype has more than one count but fewer than ten. J is TRBJ1-3 and V is TRBV3-1; the D is unclear. Germline loops: CDR1 LGHDT, CDR2 YNNKEL (reference sequence). The V end lost 7 bases, the J end lost 0 bases, and 16 bases lay between the germline ends. The CDR3 consists of 16 residues. The CDR3 bases are TGTGCCAGCACTCCAAAAATCAGCATCTCTGGAAACACCATATATTTT. Protein sequence: CASTPKISISGNTIYF.

The sample holds a few counts of this clonotype. The chain carries TRBV12-3 or TRBV12-4 and TRBJ2-1, with D perhaps matching TRBD2 (5 bases). Trimming pared 7 bases from V and 4 bases from J, leaving 17 bases between. This CDR3 comprises 15 residues. The CDR3, as DNA: TGTGCCAGCACCCTAGGAGGTGCTTCGTACAATGAGCAGTTCTTC. Residues: CASTLGGASYNEQFF.

This clonotype came up a few times. This chain links TRBV20-1 with TRBJ2-4; tentatively, D is TRBD1 or TRBD2 (5 bases each). Trimming stripped 5 bases from V and 4 bases from J, with 15 bases between. Germline-derived CDR1 and CDR2 are DFQATT and SNEGSKA (reference sequence). There are 14 residues in the CDR3. This chain's CDR3 is CSAPDRDQKNIQYF. The CDR3 DNA sequence: TGCAGTGCTCCCGACCGGGACCAGAAAAACATTCAGTACTTC.

This clonotype was detected ten times or more. V is TRBV3-1 and J is TRBJ2-7, with 12 bases matching TRBD2. This CDR3 has 15 residues. Trimming at V came to 5 bases and at J to 6 bases, leaving 8 bases not matched to a gene. CDR1 is LGHDT, CDR2 YNNKEL, per germline (reference sequence). The CDR3 sequence: CASSATSGGLLEQYF. CDR3 nucleotide sequence: TGTGCCAGCAGCGCTACTAGCGGGGGGCTCCTCGAGCAGTACTTC.

This sequence joins TRBV29-1 and TRBJ2-7; 7 bases are a match to TRBD1. CDR3 length: 13 amino acids. Germline trimming cut 6 bases from V and 0 bases from J; bases unmatched to any gene: 5. Germline-derived CDR1 and CDR2 are SQVTM and ANQGSEA. CDR3 loop: CSVLTGPSYEQYF. In DNA form, the CDR3 reads TGCAGCGTCTTGACAGGGCCCTCCTACGAGCAGTACTTC.

The chain is built from TRBV7-6 and TRBJ2-1; 8 bases line up with TRBD2. CDR1 is SGHVS and CDR2 is FNYEAQ in the germline V gene. V trimming: 5 bases; J trimming: 5 bases; junction bases outside the gene matches: 8. The CDR3 has 15 amino acids. The CDR3 loop reads CASSLGRGVHNEQFF. In nucleotides, the CDR3 is TGTGCCAGCAGCCTCGGGAGGGGAGTCCACAATGAGCAGTTCTTC.

This clonotype was detected a few times. The chain carries TRBV5-6 and TRBJ2-5; maybe TRBD2 (5 bases). The V gene lost 0 bases and the J gene lost 1 base, with 13 bases spanning the gap. The germline V gene has CDR1 SGHDT and CDR2 YYEEEE. This CDR3 is built from 16 residues. CDR3 sequence: CASSLDGVLGQETQYF. The CDR3 DNA reads TGTGCCAGCAGCTTGGACGGGGTGCTGGGCCAAGAGACCCAGTACTTC.

The chain employs TRBV12-3 or TRBV12-4 and TRBJ2-1; no definite D call. CDR3 length: 15 residues. The V end lost 7 bases, the J end lost 0 bases, and 13 bases lay between the germline ends. CDR3 DNA sequence: TGTGCCAGCACCTACCTTATGAGCTCCTACAATGAGCAGTTCTTC. It yields the protein CASTYLMSSYNEQFF.

This chain joins TRBV5-6 and TRBJ1-5; D gene unclear. The ends were cut back, 0 bases at V and 2 bases at J, with 9 bases in the middle. This CDR3 region has 15 residues. Germline values: CDR1 SGHDT, CDR2 YYEEEE. This chain's CDR3 is CASSLGERGNQPQHF. For the CDR3, the DNA is TGTGCCAGCAGCTTGGGAGAAAGGGGCAATCAGCCCCAGCATTTT.

The chain uses TRBV4-2 and TRBJ2-1; D is possibly TRBD2 (6 bases). The CDR3 totals 15 residues. The V gene's germline CDR1 is LGHNA and CDR2 YNFKEQ. Trimming removed 0 bases from V and 5 bases from J, with 11 bases in between. CDR3 sequence reads: CASSQDTGLDNEQFF. In nucleotides, the CDR3 is TGTGCCAGCAGCCAAGATACGGGACTCGACAATGAGCAGTTCTTC.

This clonotype was seen only a few times. The chain combines TRBV6-1 with TRBJ2-3; D is ambiguous. Trimming shortened V by 5 bases and J by 1 base, and 7 bases separated the two germline ends. Germline V CDR1 and CDR2: MNHNS, SASEGT. The CDR3 extends over 13 amino acids. CDR3 amino acids: CASSRTRTDTQYF. CDR3 DNA sequence: TGTGCCAGCAGTCGAACTCGCACAGATACGCAGTATTTT.

The V call is TRBV12-3 or TRBV12-4, the J call TRBJ2-3; D not certain. CDR3 length: 14 amino acids. V gave up 1 base and J gave up 3 bases, with 8 bases separating them. The CDR3 bases are TGTGCCAGCAGTTTAGTCATCCAGACAGATACGCAGTATTTT. Its translation is CASSLVIQTDTQYF.

The chain couples TRBV12-3 or TRBV12-4 to TRBJ1-2; weak D call: TRBD1 (6 bases). Trimming took off 7 bases at V and 2 bases at J, with 14 bases between the two ends. The CDR3 covers 14 residues. The CDR3: CASTPTGMNYGYTF. CDR3 sequence (DNA): TGTGCCAGCACCCCGACAGGAATGAACTATGGCTACACCTTC.

The V gene is TRBV27, the J gene TRBJ2-2, with a tentative D call TRBD1 (6 bases). The V gene lost 3 bases and the J gene lost 7 bases, with 15 bases spanning the gap. The CDR3 covers 15 residues. CDR1 and CDR2 (germline): MNHEY, SMNVEV (reference sequence). Here the CDR3 reads CASSFGQLGIGELFF. The CDR3 bases are TGTGCCAGCAGTTTCGGACAGCTAGGAATCGGGGAGCTGTTTTTT.

J is TRBJ1-2 and V is TRBV6-5; TRBD1 matches 8 bases. Germline values: CDR1 MNHEY, CDR2 SVGAGI. V was pared by 0 bases and J by 5 bases, with 5 bases of the junction left unmatched. This CDR3 has 15 amino acids. CDR3 sequence reads: CASSYSLDRVYGYTF. For the CDR3, the DNA is TGTGCCAGCAGTTACTCGCTGGACAGGGTTTATGGCTACACCTTC.

The chain combines TRBV5-4 with TRBJ2-1; 10 bases map to TRBD1. The CDR3 consists of 16 residues. Trimming removed 4 bases from V and 2 bases from J; junction bases left unmatched: 6. The germline CDR1 and CDR2 sequences are SGHNT and YYREEE (reference sequence). Here the CDR3 reads CASSPRTGGTYNEQFF. CDR3 bases: TGTGCCAGCAGCCCGAGGACAGGGGGGACCTACAATGAGCAGTTCTTC.